The present TCR beta chain was sequenced within a study of shared T cell receptors in the human thymus. TCRdb's table, derived via immunoSEQ multiplex PCR, lists solely in-frame clones and lacks some. This table holds around 730,000 clones, 80% to 90% found once. In addition, the sample was reused for a study of human thymus T cells. That work adds: Corrective cardiac operations yielded the resected thymus tissue.

This TCR derives from a girl less than two years old with a congenital heart defect. The sequenced sample consisted of thymocytes.

CDR3 loop: CASSECRRGVQYF. CDR3 coding DNA: TGTGCCAGCAGTGAATGTAGGCGGGGCGTGCAGTACTTC. The V call is TRBV25-1, the J call TRBJ2-7; a weak D match, TRBD2 (6 bases). Trimming left V 1 base short and J 9 bases short, with 13 bases between. Germline-derived CDR1 and CDR2 are MGHDK and SYGVNS. The CDR3 runs to 13 residues.